The T cell receptor (beta chain) under discussion was sequenced for a study of blood T cells in healthy people across ages (dated by TCRdb to between 2015 and 2016). Some background on the complete study: In model experiments, roughly one uniquely barcoded TCR beta cDNA molecule per two T cells was captured by template switching. Donors were grouped into four age groups: young (average approximately 15 years), middle-aged (under 40), aged (approximately 67) and long-lived (about 90). Age-related changes in TCR beta repertoire diversity were measured in the study by deep sequencing normalized with unique cDNA molecular identifiers. For two donors (one aged 18 to 29 and one aged 80 or older), the study analyzed two additional independent replicas of 1 million unique cDNA reads from the same blood draw.

In regard to this clonotype: Its antigen is unknown. It has no much larger one-base neighbor in the sample; base qualities were not kept.

Summary of the overall study and its limitations: Because donor CMV infection status was unknown, age-related changes in expanded clonotypes were potentially confounded. The percentage of naive T cells measured by flow cytometry correlated strongly with observed TCR beta diversity. Conclusive comparison of naive and antigen-experienced compartments was prevented by the profiling of bulk unsorted PBMCs. Compared with the aged group, more naive CD4+ T cells, fewer expanded clones and increased TCR diversity were shown by the long-lived group, suggesting age selection. Observed TCR beta diversity per million T cells fell roughly linearly with age, and a significant reduction was already apparent by age roughly 40. Estimates of total diversity based on one million sequenced T cells were regarded as lower bounds and as underestimates.

Library preparation employed 5' RACE. The sequencing machine was an Illumina HiSeq 2500. The second PCR ran for roughly 7 to 11 cycles and used a J-beta primer mix along with a sample-barcoded 5' primer. A template-switch 5' adaptor carrying 12 random nucleotides introduced a unique molecular identifier onto each TCR beta cDNA molecule. Each sample yielded at least 2.5 million CDR3-containing paired-end reads. All of the RNA was converted into first-strand cDNA using the Mint cDNA synthesis kit, with a TRBC-specific oligonucleotide serving as the primer. After uracil-DNA glycosylase treatment, a first 18-cycle PCR used universal primers M1SS and BC2_uni_R on all cDNA. On the study's bioinformatics: Each sample was normalized by randomly selecting 1 million high-quality reads, each carrying a distinct molecular identifier. Reads with shared molecular identifiers were discarded instead of being binned into consensus sequences. MiTCR, set to a Q25 quality threshold and the strictest error-elimination algorithm, was used for CDR3 identification, clonotype clustering and error correction. A nonparametric unseen species model with Euler transformation was used to estimate lower-bound total TCR beta diversity. The raw public reads went through TCRdb reprocessing: fastp at Q25, MiXCR clone calling, in-frame beta chains kept. Entries are consolidated by CDR3 protein sequence, retaining the most common genes and DNA. The V and J calls and clone size are TCRdb's, not the authors'. The sample table contains fewer than 1,200,000 distinct CDR3 sequences; only one count was recorded for roughly a quarter of them. The ten biggest clones cover approximately 0.71% of the sample.

Systemically healthy Caucasian individuals from Russia, 35 to 50 in total and aged about 6 to 100 years, were included as donors. Each donor gave approximately 9.4 milliliters of peripheral blood, drawn into EDTA-treated Vacutainer tubes. Ficoll-Paque density-gradient centrifugation was used to isolate PBMCs, with at least 6.5 million per sample. Trizol reagent was used to extract total RNA from PBMCs, with at least 6 micrograms per sample. For every donor, an aliquot of PBMCs went through flow cytometry to measure the percentages of naive CD45RAhigh/CD27high T cells. The sample also formed part of further work on T cells of mothers and their children. As that second study puts it: Donors were nine systemically healthy Caucasian individuals: three mothers and their six children. cDNA synthesis consumed the entire amount of extracted RNA, loaded at approximately 1.6 ug RNA in each 15 ul reaction. In the second PCR, the M1S primer introduced both the sample barcodes and 2-4 random nucleotides. Each mother yielded over 8 million TCR beta CDR3 reads and each child roughly 2.9 million reads. Thymic selection shapes the output of TCR recombination in a similar way in related and unrelated pairs, and inherited differences have a minor effect. Normalized repertoire overlap was always slightly but never significantly higher in related than unrelated mother-child pairs. With a sensitivity of about 100 clones per million clonotypes, no persistent microchimeric T cell clones were detected. The study used deep NGS to compare TCR beta repertoires of mothers and children, seeking features distinguishing related mother-child pairs from unrelated individuals. On average, the children were about 10 +/- 4 years old, while the mothers were roughly 36 +/- 4 years old. After adapters were ligated using NEBNext reagents, the libraries underwent 100+100 nt paired-end sequencing on an Illumina HiSeq 2000. To prevent cross-contamination, the mother and child libraries were prepared one month apart and sequenced in separate runs. Each donor had between about 500,000 and 2,100,000 distinct TCR beta clonotypes identified. Naive TCR beta clonotypes were estimated from low-frequency clonotypes matched to each donor's FACS-determined naive share, without sorting.

The sequenced material came from blood. This receptor was obtained from a girl aged 2-10 years in good health.

The CDR3 protein: CASSPGERDTQYF. The base sequence is TGTGCCAGCTCACCGGGAGAAAGGGATACGCAGTATTTT. Here the chain combines TRBV18 and TRBJ2-3; a tentative D call is TRBD2 (5 bases match). V sheds 3 bases and J sheds 6 bases, leaving 10 bases between their ends. Inclusive of the bounding cysteine and phenylalanine, the CDR3 is 13 residues long. Just CDR3 DNA is preserved here, 39 bases in frame from base 1. Sequences KGHSH (CDR1) and LQKENI (CDR2) are obtained from the germline V gene.